The TCR beta chain under discussion was sequenced for a study of cytomegalovirus exposure and HLA in healthy donors. Study conclusions and caveats: Presence/absence analysis assumed near-uniform sequencing depth across donors. The study reported that TCR beta sequences accurately predicted HLA-A and HLA-B alleles in most subjects.

Each donor was nominally healthy when sampled (though unrecorded immune exposures were likely). V lost 11 bases, J lost 7 bases, and 9 bases stayed unmatched. This CDR3 region has 12 residues. Germline V gene sequence: CDR1 LNHDA, CDR2 SQIVND (reference sequence). The PCR was carried out with 60 Vbeta primers and 13 Jbeta primers. Original analysis: A follow-up analysis tallied tens of millions of unique TCR beta chains, approximately 10 million shared. The method was immunoSEQ multiplex PCR; TCRdb's version includes in-frame clones alone and lacks a portion of them. V, J and clone size derive from that table, while D and trimming were established from the DNA sequence. Of some 140,000 clones listed, approximately 80% were seen once; the top ten hold about 2%. A word on this clone: The antigen remains unidentified.

This receptor was identified in a man under 40 in good health and CMV-seronegative. Sequencing input: PBMCs. The chain uses TRBV19 and TRBJ1-1; TRBD1 agrees at 8 bases. CDR3 protein: CAATTGAREAFF. CDR3 nucleotide sequence: TGTGCCGCGACGACAGGGGCTCGTGAAGCTTTCTTT. Full variable domain (rest looked up from reference TRBV19 and TRBJ1-1): DGGITQSPKYLFRKEGQNVTLSCEQNLNHDAMYWYRQDPGQGLRLIYYSQIVNDFQKGDIAEGYSVSREKKESFPLTVTSAQKNPTAFYLCAATTGAREAFFGQGTRLTVV.